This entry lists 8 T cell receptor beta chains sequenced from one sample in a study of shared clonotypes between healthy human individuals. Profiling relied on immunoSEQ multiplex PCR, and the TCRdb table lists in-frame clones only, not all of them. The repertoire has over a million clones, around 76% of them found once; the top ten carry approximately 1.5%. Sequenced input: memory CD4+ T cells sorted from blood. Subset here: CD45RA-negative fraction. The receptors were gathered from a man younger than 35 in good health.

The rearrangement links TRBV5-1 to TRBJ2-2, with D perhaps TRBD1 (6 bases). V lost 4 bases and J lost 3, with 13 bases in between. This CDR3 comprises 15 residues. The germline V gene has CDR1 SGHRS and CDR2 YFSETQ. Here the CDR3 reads CASSRTEGYTGELFF. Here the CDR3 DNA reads TGCGCCAGCAGCCGGACAGAGGGGTACACCGGGGAGCTGTTTTTT.

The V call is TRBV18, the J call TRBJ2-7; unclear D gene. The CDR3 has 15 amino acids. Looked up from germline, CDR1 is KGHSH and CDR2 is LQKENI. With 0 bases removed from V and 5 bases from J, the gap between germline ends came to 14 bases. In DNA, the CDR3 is TGTGCCAGCTCACCACCGTCCCCCTCGGACCACGAGCAGTACTTC. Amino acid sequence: CASSPPSPSDHEQYF.

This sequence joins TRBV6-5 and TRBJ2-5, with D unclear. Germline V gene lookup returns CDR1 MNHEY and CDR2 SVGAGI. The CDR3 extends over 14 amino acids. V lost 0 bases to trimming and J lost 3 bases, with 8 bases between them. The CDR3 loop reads CASSYSVLEETQYF. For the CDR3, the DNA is TGTGCCAGCAGTTACTCGGTTTTGGAAGAGACCCAGTACTTC.

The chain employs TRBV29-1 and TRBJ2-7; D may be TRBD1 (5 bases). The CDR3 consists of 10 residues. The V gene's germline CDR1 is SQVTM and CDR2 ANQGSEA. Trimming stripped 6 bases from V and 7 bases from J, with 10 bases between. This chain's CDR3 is CSVSGREQYF. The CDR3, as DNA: TGCAGCGTCTCAGGGCGGGAGCAGTACTTC.

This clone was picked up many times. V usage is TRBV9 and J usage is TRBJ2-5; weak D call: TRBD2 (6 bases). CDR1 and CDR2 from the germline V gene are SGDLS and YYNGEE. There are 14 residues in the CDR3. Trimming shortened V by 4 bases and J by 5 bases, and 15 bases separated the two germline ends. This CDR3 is CASSSMGGVETQYF. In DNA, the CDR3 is TGTGCCAGCAGCTCGATGGGGGGAGTGGAGACCCAGTACTTC.

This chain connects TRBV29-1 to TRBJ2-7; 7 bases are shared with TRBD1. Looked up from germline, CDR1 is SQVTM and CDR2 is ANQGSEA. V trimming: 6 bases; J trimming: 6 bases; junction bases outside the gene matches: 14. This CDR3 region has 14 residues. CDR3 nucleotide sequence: TGCAGCGTGGTGAGACAGGGATATTCGGGCGAGCAGTACTTC. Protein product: CSVVRQGYSGEQYF.

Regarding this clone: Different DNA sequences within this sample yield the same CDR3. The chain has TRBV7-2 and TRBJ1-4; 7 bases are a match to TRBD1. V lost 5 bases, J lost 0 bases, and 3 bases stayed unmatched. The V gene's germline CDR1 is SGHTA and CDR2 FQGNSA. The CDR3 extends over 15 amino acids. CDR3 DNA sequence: TGTGCCAGCAGCCTACAGGGGACAACTAATGAAAAACTGTTTTTT. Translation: CASSLQGTTNEKLFF.

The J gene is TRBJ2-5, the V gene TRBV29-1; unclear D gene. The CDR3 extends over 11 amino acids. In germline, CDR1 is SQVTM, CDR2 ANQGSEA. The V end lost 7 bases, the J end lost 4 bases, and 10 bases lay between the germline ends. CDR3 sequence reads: CSALLRETQYF. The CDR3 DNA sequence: TGCAGCGCCCTACTAAGAGAGACCCAGTACTTC. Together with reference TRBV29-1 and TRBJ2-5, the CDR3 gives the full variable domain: SAVISQKPSRDICQRGTSLTIQCQVDSQVTMMFWYRQQPGQSLTLIATANQGSEATYESGFVIDKFPISRPNLTFSTLTVSNMSPEDSSIYLCSALLRETQYFGPGTRLLVL.